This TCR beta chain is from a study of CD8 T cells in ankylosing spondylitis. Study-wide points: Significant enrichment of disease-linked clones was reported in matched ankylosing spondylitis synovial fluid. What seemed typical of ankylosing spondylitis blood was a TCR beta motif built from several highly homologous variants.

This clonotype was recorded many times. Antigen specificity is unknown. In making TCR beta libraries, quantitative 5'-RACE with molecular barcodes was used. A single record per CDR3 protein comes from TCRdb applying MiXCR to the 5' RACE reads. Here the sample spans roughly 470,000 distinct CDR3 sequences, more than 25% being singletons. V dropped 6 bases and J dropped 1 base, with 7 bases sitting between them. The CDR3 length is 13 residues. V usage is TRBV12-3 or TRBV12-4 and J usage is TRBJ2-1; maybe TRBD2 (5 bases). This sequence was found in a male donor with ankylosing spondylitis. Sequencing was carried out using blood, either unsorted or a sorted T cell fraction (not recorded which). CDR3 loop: CASRRTSYNEQFF. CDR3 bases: TGTGCCAGCAGGAGGACTTCCTACAATGAGCAGTTCTTC.